These 10 T cell receptor beta chains originate from one sample sequenced in a study of blood T cell repertoires in COVID-19. The assay was immunoSEQ multiplex PCR, and TCRdb's table has in-frame clones only and misses some. The table shows around 100,000 clones, with about 90% occurring only once. Input material: peripheral blood. The receptors come from a human donor in a cohort sampled during active COVID-19.

The chain recombines TRBV6-2 or TRBV6-3 with TRBJ1-2, with D unclear. This CDR3 spans 15 amino acids. Trimming left V 5 bases short and J 3 bases short, with 16 bases between. Germline V gene sequence: CDR1 MNHEY, CDR2 SVGEGT. The CDR3 nucleotides read TGTGCCAGCAGTGTCTTTCGAGGGCTGGACTATGGCTACACCTTC. Amino acid sequence: CASSVFRGLDYGYTF.

V gene TRBV5-4 combines with J gene TRBJ2-3; 8 bases are a match to TRBD1. Unmatched junction bases numbered 5, after V lost 0 bases and J lost 5 bases. The CDR3 runs 15 residues. Germline loops: CDR1 SGHNT, CDR2 YYREEE (reference sequence). CDR3 in DNA: TGTGCCAGCAGCTTGGGTACAGGGGGAAAAGATACGCAGTATTTT. This encodes CASSLGTGGKDTQYF.

This clone was found a few times. The rearrangement links TRBV14 to TRBJ2-1, with TRBD2 identical over 14 bases. CDR3 length equals 18 residues. J lost 7 bases, V lost 2 bases, and 10 bases had no gene match. Germline CDR1 is SGHDN and CDR2 is FVKESK. The CDR3 loop reads CASSQPRLAGGPGNEQFF. The CDR3 DNA follows: TGTGCCAGCAGCCAACCCAGACTAGCGGGAGGGCCGGGGAATGAGCAGTTCTTC.

This clone was counted only a few times. The chain recombines TRBV3-1 (or the pseudogene TRBV3-2) with TRBJ1-1; TRBD1 aligns across 8 bases. The V segment lost 5 bases and the J segment 4 bases; nucleotides outside the gene matches: 12. The CDR3 loop spans 16 amino acids. The germline V gene encodes CDR1 LGHDT and CDR2 YNNKEL (reference sequence). CDR3 sequence (DNA): TGTGCCAGCAGCTACCCAAGACGGACAGGGAGCACTGAAGCTTTCTTT. It yields the protein CASSYPRRTGSTEAFF.

The chain joins TRBV25-1 to TRBJ2-1; tentative D call: TRBD1 (5 bases). The CDR3 runs to 14 residues. V dropped 1 base and J dropped 14 bases, with 18 bases sitting between them. The germline V gene has CDR1 MGHDK and CDR2 SYGVNS. CDR3 residues: CASSEWATTVGEFF. The CDR3 DNA reads as TGTGCCAGCAGTGAATGGGCCACGACAGTAGGGGAGTTCTTC.

The V gene is TRBV7-2, the J gene TRBJ1-5; TRBD1 might be the D (5 bases). V shed 1 base and J shed 9 bases, with 10 bases lying between them. The CDR3 has 13 residues. Germline V lookup: CDR1 SGHTA, CDR2 FQGNSA. The CDR3 region has the DNA TGTGCCAGCAGCTTAGACGCGGGGCGGCCCCAGCATTTT. Its translation is CASSLDAGRPQHF. The whole variable domain, filled in from reference TRBV7-2 and TRBJ1-5, reads GAGVSQSPSNKVTEKGKDVELRCDPISGHTALYWYRQSLGQGLEFLIYFQGNSAPDKSGLPSDRFSAERTGGSVSTLTIQRTQQEDSAVYLCASSLDAGRPQHFGDGTRLSIL.

The rearrangement uses TRBV6-2 or TRBV6-3 and TRBJ1-5; D call uncertain. V shed 2 bases and J shed 0 bases, with 5 bases lying between them. CDR1 and CDR2 (germline): MNHEY, SVGEGT. The CDR3 is 14 residues long. CDR3 in amino acids: CASSYVFSNQPQHF. The CDR3 DNA is TGTGCCAGCAGTTACGTCTTTAGCAATCAGCCCCAGCATTTT.

This chain joins TRBV7-3 and TRBJ1-1; 7 positions agree with TRBD1. V was clipped by 4 bases and J by 8 bases; unmatched bases: 7. This CDR3 spans 13 amino acids. CDR1 is SGHTA and CDR2 is FQGTGA in the germline V gene. The CDR3 region has the DNA TGTGCCAGCAGCTATCGGACAGGCGCAGAAGCTTTCTTT. Translated, it gives CASSYRTGAEAFF.

The chain recombines TRBV7-2 with TRBJ2-7; TRBD2 aligns across 7 bases. CDR1 and CDR2 from the germline V gene are SGHTA and FQGNSA. After removal of 6 bases from V and 4 bases from J, the junction contained 15 bases not matched to a gene. The CDR3 has 16 residues. The CDR3 DNA follows: TGTGCCAGCAGTATACCCGGGGGGACTCGAAGTTACGAGCAGTACTTC. Its protein is CASSIPGGTRSYEQYF.

J is TRBJ2-7 and V is TRBV7-2; 10 bases align to TRBD2. This CDR3 contains 15 residues. CDR1 is SGHTA and CDR2 is FQGNSA in the germline V gene. The junction had 7 bases not matched to a gene; V was cut back by 5 bases and J by 3 bases. The CDR3 here is CASSPSGGQVYEQYF. The DNA of the CDR3 is TGTGCCAGCAGCCCTAGCGGGGGCCAAGTCTACGAGCAGTACTTC.